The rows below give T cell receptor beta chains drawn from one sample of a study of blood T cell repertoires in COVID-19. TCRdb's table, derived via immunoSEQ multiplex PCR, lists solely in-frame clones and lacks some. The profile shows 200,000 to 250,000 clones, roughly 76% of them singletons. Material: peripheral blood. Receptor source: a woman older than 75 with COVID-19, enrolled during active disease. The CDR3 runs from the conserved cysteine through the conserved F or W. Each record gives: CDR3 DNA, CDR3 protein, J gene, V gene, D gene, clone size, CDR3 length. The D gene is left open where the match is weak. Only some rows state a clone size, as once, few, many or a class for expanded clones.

CDR3nt: TGTGCCAGTAGCCCCCCAGGGTTAGGTGGCGAAAAACTGTTTTTT
CDR3aa: CASSPPGLGGEKLFF
j_gene: TRBJ1-4
v_gene: TRBV19
d_gene: -
abundance: -
len: 15

CDR3nt: TGTGCCAGCAGCTTGGGCCCGGGACTAGCAGGCGAGACCCAGTACTTC
CDR3aa: CASSLGPGLAGETQYF
j_gene: TRBJ2-5
v_gene: TRBV5-4
d_gene: TRBD2
abundance: -
len: 16

CDR3nt: TGTGCCAGCAGCTCAAGGGACTCAGGGTTTGGCTACACCTTC
CDR3aa: CASSSRDSGFGYTF
j_gene: TRBJ1-2
v_gene: TRBV11-2
d_gene: -
abundance: once
len: 14

CDR3nt: TGTGCCAGCAGCTTACCGGGTCCAAATCAGCCCCAGCATTTT
CDR3aa: CASSLPGPNQPQHF
j_gene: TRBJ1-5
v_gene: TRBV27
d_gene: -
abundance: -
len: 14

CDR3nt: TGTGCTAGTGGTTTGGGGCCGATCGGGGAGCTGTTTTTT
CDR3aa: CASGLGPIGELFF
j_gene: TRBJ2-2
v_gene: TRBV12-5
d_gene: -
abundance: few
len: 13

CDR3nt: TGTGCCAGCAGCTGGGGGCCAGATTATCAGCCCCAGCATTTT
CDR3aa: CASSWGPDYQPQHF
j_gene: TRBJ1-5
v_gene: TRBV7-2
d_gene: -
abundance: -
len: 14

CDR3nt: TGCGCCAGCAGCTTGGGGACTAGCTTCTCATATGAGCAGTTCTTC
CDR3aa: CASSLGTSFSYEQFF
j_gene: TRBJ2-1
v_gene: TRBV5-1
d_gene: TRBD2
abundance: -
len: 15

CDR3nt: TGTGCCAGCAAGACAGGGGGCTTAGACTATGGCTACACCTTC
CDR3aa: CASKTGGLDYGYTF
j_gene: TRBJ1-2
v_gene: TRBV6-5
d_gene: TRBD1
abundance: -
len: 14

CDR3nt: TGTGCCAGCAGCTCTCGGCAGGGGTTACCCTACGAGCAGTACTTC
CDR3aa: CASSSRQGLPYEQYF
j_gene: TRBJ2-7
v_gene: TRBV11-3
d_gene: -
abundance: -
len: 15

CDR3nt: TGTGCCAGCAACCAGCGGGGGGGGGAGACCCAGTACTTC
CDR3aa: CASNQRGGETQYF
j_gene: TRBJ2-5
v_gene: TRBV2
d_gene: TRBD2
abundance: -
len: 13

CDR3nt: TGCGCCAGCAGCTTGGGGACTACTCGGGCCGGGGAGCTGTTTTTT
CDR3aa: CASSLGTTRAGELFF
j_gene: TRBJ2-2
v_gene: TRBV5-1
d_gene: -
abundance: -
len: 15

CDR3nt: TGTGCCAGCAGGCTCCCCAGACAGGACGGCTACACCTTC
CDR3aa: CASRLPRQDGYTF
j_gene: TRBJ1-2
v_gene: TRBV6-5
d_gene: -
abundance: -
len: 13

CDR3nt: TGCGCCAGCAGCCCCCCTCTAGCGGGGGGCTGGGAGACCCAGTACTTC
CDR3aa: CASSPPLAGGWETQYF
j_gene: TRBJ2-5
v_gene: TRBV5-1
d_gene: TRBD2
abundance: -
len: 16

CDR3nt: TGTGCCTGGGGAGCGGGACAGGGGTGGACAGATACGCAGTATTTT
CDR3aa: CAWGAGQGWTDTQYF
j_gene: TRBJ2-3
v_gene: TRBV30
d_gene: TRBD1
abundance: -
len: 15

CDR3nt: TGTGCCACCAGTGAAGCGGGGGGACCTAACTACGAGCAGTACTTC
CDR3aa: CATSEAGGPNYEQYF
j_gene: TRBJ2-7
v_gene: TRBV24-1
d_gene: TRBD2
abundance: -
len: 15

CDR3nt: TGTGCCAGCAGCCCCTTGGGGGGGGGCTGGGGCTACACCTTC
CDR3aa: CASSPLGGGWGYTF
j_gene: TRBJ1-2
v_gene: TRBV5-4
d_gene: -
abundance: -
len: 14

CDR3nt: TGTGCCAGCAGCTCGGGACTTAACAATGAGCAGTTCTTC
CDR3aa: CASSSGLNNEQFF
j_gene: TRBJ2-1
v_gene: TRBV11-2
d_gene: -
abundance: -
len: 13

CDR3nt: TGTGCCAGTAGTATTACGAACACCGGGGAGCTGTTTTTT
CDR3aa: CASSITNTGELFF
j_gene: TRBJ2-2
v_gene: TRBV19
d_gene: -
abundance: few
len: 13

CDR3nt: TGTGCCAGCAGTTTCTCGGGATCCCGGGCGGCTGAAGCTTTCTTT
CDR3aa: CASSFSGSRAAEAFF
j_gene: TRBJ1-1
v_gene: TRBV5-6
d_gene: -
abundance: -
len: 15

CDR3nt: TGCGCCAGCAGCTTGCAAGCGGGAGTAAATGAGCAGTTCTTC
CDR3aa: CASSLQAGVNEQFF
j_gene: TRBJ2-1
v_gene: TRBV5-1
d_gene: TRBD2
abundance: -
len: 14

CDR3nt: TGTGCCAGCAGCTTGCGGACAGCTACTTATAATTCACCCCTCCACTTT
CDR3aa: CASSLRTATYNSPLHF
j_gene: TRBJ1-6
v_gene: TRBV5-6
d_gene: -
abundance: -
len: 16

CDR3nt: TGCAGTGCTAGTCGGGACAGGGCGAACACTGAAGCTTTCTTT
CDR3aa: CSASRDRANTEAFF
j_gene: TRBJ1-1
v_gene: TRBV20-1
d_gene: TRBD1
abundance: -
len: 14

CDR3nt: TGTGCCAGCAGCCGGGGACTAGCGGGAGTCGACGAGCAGTACTTC
CDR3aa: CASSRGLAGVDEQYF
j_gene: TRBJ2-7
v_gene: TRBV9
d_gene: TRBD2
abundance: -
len: 15

CDR3nt: TGTGCCAGCAGCCATCCGGGGGCTAGCGGAGGGTACGAGCAGTACTTC
CDR3aa: CASSHPGASGGYEQYF
j_gene: TRBJ2-7
v_gene: TRBV7-6
d_gene: -
abundance: -
len: 16

CDR3nt: TGCGCCAGCAGCTTGGTAGGGGCAGATGGAAACACCATATATTTT
CDR3aa: CASSLVGADGNTIYF
j_gene: TRBJ1-3
v_gene: TRBV5-1
d_gene: -
abundance: -
len: 15

CDR3nt: TGCGCCAGCAGCAAAGGACTAGTTCGCTACAATGAGCAGTTCTTC
CDR3aa: CASSKGLVRYNEQFF
j_gene: TRBJ2-1
v_gene: TRBV5-1
d_gene: TRBD2
abundance: -
len: 15

CDR3nt: TGTGCCAGCAGCTTAGGCGGGCCTCGGAGGGAGCAGTACTTC
CDR3aa: CASSLGGPRREQYF
j_gene: TRBJ2-7
v_gene: TRBV7-2
d_gene: -
abundance: -
len: 14

CDR3nt: TGTGCCAGCAGCACGACCGACACCTACGAGCAGTACTTC
CDR3aa: CASSTTDTYEQYF
j_gene: TRBJ2-7
v_gene: TRBV2
d_gene: -
abundance: -
len: 13

CDR3nt: TGTGCCAGCAGCTTGTGGACTAGCGGGACGGAGACCCAGTACTTC
CDR3aa: CASSLWTSGTETQYF
j_gene: TRBJ2-5
v_gene: TRBV11-2
d_gene: TRBD2
abundance: -
len: 15

CDR3nt: TGCGCCAGCAGCGTGGGACAGGGAGGCTACGAGCAGTACTTC
CDR3aa: CASSVGQGGYEQYF
j_gene: TRBJ2-7
v_gene: TRBV5-1
d_gene: TRBD1
abundance: -
len: 14

CDR3nt: TGTGCCAGCAGCCTAGAATGGGTTGGGTCCACTGAAGCTTTCTTT
CDR3aa: CASSLEWVGSTEAFF
j_gene: TRBJ1-1
v_gene: TRBV6-5
d_gene: -
abundance: -
len: 15

CDR3nt: TGCGCCAGCAGCTCCGGACAGGGTGCCCCCAATGAAAAACTGTTTTTT
CDR3aa: CASSSGQGAPNEKLFF
j_gene: TRBJ1-4
v_gene: TRBV5-1
d_gene: TRBD1
abundance: -
len: 16

CDR3nt: TGCGCCAGCAGCTGGGGGCAGGGTCGGTCTCTGACTGAAGCTTTCTTT
CDR3aa: CASSWGQGRSLTEAFF
j_gene: TRBJ1-1
v_gene: TRBV4-1
d_gene: -
abundance: -
len: 16

CDR3nt: TGTGCCAGCAGCTTAGTAGCTAGCGGGGGGAATACGCAGTATTTT
CDR3aa: CASSLVASGGNTQYF
j_gene: TRBJ2-3
v_gene: TRBV11-2
d_gene: TRBD2
abundance: once
len: 15

CDR3nt: TGTGCCAGCAGCTTAGATGGACAGGGTATCGGATATGGCTACACCTTC
CDR3aa: CASSLDGQGIGYGYTF
j_gene: TRBJ1-2
v_gene: TRBV7-9
d_gene: TRBD1
abundance: -
len: 16

CDR3nt: TGTGCCAGCAGCCTTAGCGGGAACGGATACAATGAGCAGTTCTTC
CDR3aa: CASSLSGNGYNEQFF
j_gene: TRBJ2-1
v_gene: TRBV28
d_gene: TRBD2
abundance: -
len: 15